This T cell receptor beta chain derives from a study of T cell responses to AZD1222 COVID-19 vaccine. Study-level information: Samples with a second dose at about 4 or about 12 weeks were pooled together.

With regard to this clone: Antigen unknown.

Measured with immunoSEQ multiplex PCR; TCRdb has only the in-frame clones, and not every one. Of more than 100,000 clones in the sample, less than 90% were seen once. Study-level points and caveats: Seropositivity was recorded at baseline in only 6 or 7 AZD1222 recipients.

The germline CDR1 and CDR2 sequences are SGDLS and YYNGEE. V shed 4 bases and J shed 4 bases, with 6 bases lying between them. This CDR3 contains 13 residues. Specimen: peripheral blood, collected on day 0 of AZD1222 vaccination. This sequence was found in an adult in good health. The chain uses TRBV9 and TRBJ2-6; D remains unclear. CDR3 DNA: TGTGCCAGCAGCACGACAGGGGCCAACGTCCTGACTTTC. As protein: CASSTTGANVLTF.